This TCR beta chain originates from a study of T cell responses to AZD1222 COVID-19 vaccine. Clones were read by immunoSEQ multiplex PCR, and TCRdb kept only the in-frame ones, dropping some. This table holds tens of thousands of clones, roughly 90% found once. The sample in question was peripheral blood, obtained 28 days after the second AZD1222 dose. This receptor was taken from an adult who received the AZD1222 COVID-19 vaccine.

As DNA, the CDR3 is TGTGCCAGCAGCCAACCGGGACTACCCTACGAGCAGTACTTC. Encoded protein: CASSQPGLPYEQYF. The gene calls are TRBV3-1 (or the pseudogene TRBV3-2) and TRBJ2-7; 7 bases agree with TRBD2. The ends lost 2 bases at V and 2 bases at J; junction bases unmatched: 3. CDR1 is LGHDT, CDR2 YNNKEL, per germline (reference sequence). This CDR3 contains 14 residues.